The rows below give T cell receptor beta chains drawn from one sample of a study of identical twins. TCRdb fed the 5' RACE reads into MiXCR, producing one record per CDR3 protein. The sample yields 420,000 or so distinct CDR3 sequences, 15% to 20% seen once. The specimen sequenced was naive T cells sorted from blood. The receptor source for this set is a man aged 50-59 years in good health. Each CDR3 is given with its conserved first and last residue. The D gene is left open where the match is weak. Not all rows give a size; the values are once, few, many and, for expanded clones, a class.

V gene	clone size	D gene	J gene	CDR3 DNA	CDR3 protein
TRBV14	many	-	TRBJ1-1	TGTGCCAGCAGCCAAGTAGGAGAGAACACTGAAGCTTTCTTT	CASSQVGENTEAFF
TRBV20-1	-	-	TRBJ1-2	TGCAGTGCTAGAGATGGGATGAGCTATGGCTACACCTTC	CSARDGMSYGYTF
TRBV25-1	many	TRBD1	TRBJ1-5	TGTGCCAGTCGGACAGGGAATCAGCCCCAGCATTTT	CASRTGNQPQHF
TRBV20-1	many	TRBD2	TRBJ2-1	TGCAGTGCTAACCCCACTAGCGGGAGCCGATACAATGAGCAGTTCTTC	CSANPTSGSRYNEQFF
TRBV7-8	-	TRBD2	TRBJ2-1	TGTGCCAGCAGCTCCCAGCGGGGGAGGCTCTACAATGAGCAGTTCTTC	CASSSQRGRLYNEQFF
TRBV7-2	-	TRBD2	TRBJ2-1	TGTGCCAGCAGCCCACCCGGGACTAGCGTTTGGAATGAGCAGTTCTTC	CASSPPGTSVWNEQFF
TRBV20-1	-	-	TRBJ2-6	TGCAGTGCTAGAAAAGGGGGTTCTGGGGCCAACGTCCTGACTTTC	CSARKGGSGANVLTF
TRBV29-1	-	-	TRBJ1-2	TGCAGCGTTGAAGAAGGTGAGAACTATGGCTACACCTTC	CSVEEGENYGYTF
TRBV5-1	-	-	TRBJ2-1	TGCGCCAGCAGCTTTGGGGGGGCCGCCCTTTTCTACAATGAGCAGTTCTTC	CASSFGGAALFYNEQFF
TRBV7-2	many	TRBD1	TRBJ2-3	TGTGCCAGCAGCCAAACCGGGACAGAGGCTAGCACAGATACGCAGTATTTT	CASSQTGTEASTDTQYF
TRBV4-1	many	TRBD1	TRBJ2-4	TGCGCCAGCAGCCAACTCGGACAGGGGGATACCAAAAACATTCAGTACTTC	CASSQLGQGDTKNIQYF
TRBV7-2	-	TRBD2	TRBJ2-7	TGTGCCAGCACCATAGCGGGAGACTACGAGCAGTACTTC	CASTIAGDYEQYF
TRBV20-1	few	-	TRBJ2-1	TGCAGTGCTAGGGGACTTTCCTACAATGAGCAGTTCTTC	CSARGLSYNEQFF
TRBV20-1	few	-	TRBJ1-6	TGCAGTGCTAGAGAACAGTTGAATTCACCCCTCCACTTT	CSAREQLNSPLHF
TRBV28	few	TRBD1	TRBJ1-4	TGTGCCAGCAGTTTCTCTACAGGGGGAGAAAAACTGTTTTTT	CASSFSTGGEKLFF
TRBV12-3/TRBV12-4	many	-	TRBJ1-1	TGTGCCAGCAGTGGGGGGGCCACTGAAGCTTTCTTT	CASSGGATEAFF
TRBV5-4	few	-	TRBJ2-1	TGTGCCAGCAGCCCCTTTAACGTAAATGAGCAGTTCTTC	CASSPFNVNEQFF
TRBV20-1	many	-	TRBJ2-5	TGCAGTGCCAATCAGGGTTGGGAGACCCAGTACTTC	CSANQGWETQYF
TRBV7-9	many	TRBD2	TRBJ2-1	TGTGCCAGCAGCCCTAGCGGTCTCTACAATGAGCAGTTCTTC	CASSPSGLYNEQFF
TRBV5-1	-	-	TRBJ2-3	TGCGCCAGCAGCTTGAAATCGTCTAGCTTACGCACAGATACGCAGTATTTT	CASSLKSSSLRTDTQYF
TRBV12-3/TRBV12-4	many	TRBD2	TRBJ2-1	TGTGCCAGCAGTCCCCTCCTAGCGGGACGGGAGCAGTTCTTC	CASSPLLAGREQFF
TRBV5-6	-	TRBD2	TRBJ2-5	TGTGCCAGCAGCTCCCGACTAGCGGTACTCCAAGAGACCCAGTACTTC	CASSSRLAVLQETQYF
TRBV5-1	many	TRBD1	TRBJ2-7	TGCGCCAGCAGCACACTTCCCGGACAGGGAAGGAACGAGCAGTACTTC	CASSTLPGQGRNEQYF
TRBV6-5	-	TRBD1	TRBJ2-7	TGTGCCAGCAGTTATGGGACAGGGGGAGGCGAGCAGTACTTC	CASSYGTGGGEQYF
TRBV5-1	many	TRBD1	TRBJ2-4	TGCGCCAGCAGCTTGTCCGGGACAGGTATTCAGTACTTC	CASSLSGTGIQYF
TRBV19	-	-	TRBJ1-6	TGTGCCAGTAGTAGAACAGGGTCCGATTCACCCCTCCACTTT	CASSRTGSDSPLHF
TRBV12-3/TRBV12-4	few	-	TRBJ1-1	TGTGCCAGCAGTTCCATCAGGGATGGGTACACTGAAGCTTTCTTT	CASSSIRDGYTEAFF
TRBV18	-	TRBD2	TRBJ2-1	TGTGCCAGCTCACCACGAGTTGGTACTAGCGGGAGGAACTACAATGAGCAGTTCTTC	CASSPRVGTSGRNYNEQFF
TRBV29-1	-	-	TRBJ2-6	TGCAGCGTTGAAGAGAGGGGGGTGGACAACGTCCTGACTTTC	CSVEERGVDNVLTF
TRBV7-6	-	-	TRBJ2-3	TGTGCCAGCAGCCCCATTCCAGGATTGAGCACAGATACGCAGTATTTT	CASSPIPGLSTDTQYF
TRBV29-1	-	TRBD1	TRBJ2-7	TGCAGCGTTGACGGGGTTGACAGGGGGAGCTCCTACGAGCAGTACTTC	CSVDGVDRGSSYEQYF
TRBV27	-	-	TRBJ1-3	TGTGCCAGCAGTCCCACAGGGAATGGAAACACCATATATTTT	CASSPTGNGNTIYF
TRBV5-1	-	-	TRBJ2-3	TGCGCCAGCAGCACCGACCCATCAGGAGGCACAGATACGCAGTATTTT	CASSTDPSGGTDTQYF
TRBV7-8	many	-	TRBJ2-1	TGTGCCAGCAGCTTCCAGGGATATGGCAATGAGCAGTTCTTC	CASSFQGYGNEQFF
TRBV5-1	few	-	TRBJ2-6	TGCGCCAGCAGCTTGACGGGGTATCAGACGGGCCGCGGGGCCAACGTCCTGACTTTC	CASSLTGYQTGRGANVLTF
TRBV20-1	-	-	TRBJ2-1	TGCAGTGCTAGAATACCGCTTGGGGTCGGAGAGCAGTTCTTC	CSARIPLGVGEQFF